This entry features one TCR beta chain sequence. Antigen unknown. The data originate from a study of prognosis after radiotherapy for stage I lung cancer. Study-wide results and limits: Whether the expanded TCR clones were tumor-specific was not determined. Post-therapy Shannon entropy was lower in patients developing distant metastases following stereotactic body radiation therapy. In patients with versus without metastases, TRBV and TRBJ gene usage reportedly differed.

Using two-round multiplex PCR, the authors amplified TCR beta CDR3 from genomic DNA. With primers specific to each TRBV and TRBJ gene, the first-round PCR was performed. TCRdb itself ran the multiplex PCR reads through MiXCR, one entry per CDR3 protein. The profile covers about 18,000 distinct CDR3 sequences, with around three fifths appearing a single time and roughly 27% taken by the ten largest. The sequencing here drew on PBMCs, taken before or after stereotactic body radiation therapy (not recorded which). This TCR came from a donor over 45 with non-small cell lung cancer.

The CDR3 protein is CASSLDPGRSEELFF. CDR3 DNA sequence: TGCGCCAGCAGCTTGGATCCGGGGAGGAGTGAGGAGCTGTTTTTT. The genes are TRBV5-1 and TRBJ2-2, with a weak D call TRBD2 (6 bases). Germline values: CDR1 SGHRS, CDR2 YFSETQ. The CDR3 runs 15 residues. With 0 bases removed from V and 10 bases from J, the gap between germline ends came to 16 bases.